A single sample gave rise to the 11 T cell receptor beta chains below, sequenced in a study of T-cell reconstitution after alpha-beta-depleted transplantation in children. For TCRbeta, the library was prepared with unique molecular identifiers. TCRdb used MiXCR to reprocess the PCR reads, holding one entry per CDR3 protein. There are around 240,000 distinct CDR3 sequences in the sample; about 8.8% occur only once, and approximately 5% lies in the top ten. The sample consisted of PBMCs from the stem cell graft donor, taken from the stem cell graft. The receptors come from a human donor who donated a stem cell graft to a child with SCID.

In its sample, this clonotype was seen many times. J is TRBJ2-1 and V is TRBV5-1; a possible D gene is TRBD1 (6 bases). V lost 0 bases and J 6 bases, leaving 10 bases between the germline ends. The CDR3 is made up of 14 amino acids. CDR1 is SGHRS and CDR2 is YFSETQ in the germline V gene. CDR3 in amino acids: CASSLGGPGNEQFF. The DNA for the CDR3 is TGCGCCAGCAGCTTGGGGGGGCCGGGCAATGAGCAGTTCTTC. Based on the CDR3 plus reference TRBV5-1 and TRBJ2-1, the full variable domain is KAGVTQTPRYLIKTRGQQVTLSCSPISGHRSVSWYQQTPGQGLQFLFEYFSETQRNKGNFPGRFSGRQFSNSRSEMNVSTLELGDSALYLCASSLGGPGNEQFFGPGTRLTVL.

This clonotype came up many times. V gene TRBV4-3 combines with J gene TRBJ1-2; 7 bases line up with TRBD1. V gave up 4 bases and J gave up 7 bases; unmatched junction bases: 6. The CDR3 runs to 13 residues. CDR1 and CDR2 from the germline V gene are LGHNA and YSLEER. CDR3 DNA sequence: TGCGCCAGCAGCCTAACCGGACAGGTTGGCTACACCTTC. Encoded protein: CASSLTGQVGYTF.

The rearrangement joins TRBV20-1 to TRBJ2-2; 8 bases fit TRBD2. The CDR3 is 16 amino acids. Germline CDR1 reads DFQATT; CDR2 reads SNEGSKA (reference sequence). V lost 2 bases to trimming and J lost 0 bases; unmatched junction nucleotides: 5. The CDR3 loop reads CSARINGGANTGELFF. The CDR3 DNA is TGCAGTGCTAGAATTAACGGGGGGGCGAACACCGGGGAGCTGTTTTTT.

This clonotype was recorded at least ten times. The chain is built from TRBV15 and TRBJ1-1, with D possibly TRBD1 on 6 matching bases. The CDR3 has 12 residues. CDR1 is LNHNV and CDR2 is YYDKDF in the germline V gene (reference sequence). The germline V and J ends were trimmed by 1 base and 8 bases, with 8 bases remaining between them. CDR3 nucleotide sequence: TGTGCCACCAGCAGAGGTGGACAGGAAGCTTTCTTT. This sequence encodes CATSRGGQEAFF.

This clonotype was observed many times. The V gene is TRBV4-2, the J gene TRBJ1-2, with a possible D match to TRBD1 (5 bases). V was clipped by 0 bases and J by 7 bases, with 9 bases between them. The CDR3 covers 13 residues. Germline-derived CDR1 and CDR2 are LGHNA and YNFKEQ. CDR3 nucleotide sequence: TGTGCCAGCAGCCAAGAGGTCGGGACTGGCTACACCTTC. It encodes CASSQEVGTGYTF.

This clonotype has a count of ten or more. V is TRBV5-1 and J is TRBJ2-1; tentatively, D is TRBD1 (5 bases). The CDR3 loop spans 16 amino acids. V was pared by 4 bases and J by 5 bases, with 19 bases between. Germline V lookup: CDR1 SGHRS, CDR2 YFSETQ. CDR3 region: CASSPPGALRNNEQFF. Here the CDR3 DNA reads TGCGCCAGCAGCCCACCTGGGGCGTTGCGGAACAATGAGCAGTTCTTC.

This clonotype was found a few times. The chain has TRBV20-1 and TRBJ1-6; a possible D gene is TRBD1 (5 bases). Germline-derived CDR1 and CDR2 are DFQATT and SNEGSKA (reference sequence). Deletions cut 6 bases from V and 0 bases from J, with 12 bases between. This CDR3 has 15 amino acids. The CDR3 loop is CSAQPGSSYNSPLHF. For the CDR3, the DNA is TGCAGTGCCCAACCAGGGAGCTCCTATAATTCACCCCTCCACTTT.

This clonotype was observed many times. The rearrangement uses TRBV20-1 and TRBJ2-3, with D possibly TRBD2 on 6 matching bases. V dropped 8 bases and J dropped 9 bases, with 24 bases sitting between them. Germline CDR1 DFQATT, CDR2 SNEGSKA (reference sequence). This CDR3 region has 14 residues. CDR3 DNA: TGCAGTCTTTGGTTGGGTGACACCCGGGAGACGCAGTATTTT. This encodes CSLWLGDTRETQYF.

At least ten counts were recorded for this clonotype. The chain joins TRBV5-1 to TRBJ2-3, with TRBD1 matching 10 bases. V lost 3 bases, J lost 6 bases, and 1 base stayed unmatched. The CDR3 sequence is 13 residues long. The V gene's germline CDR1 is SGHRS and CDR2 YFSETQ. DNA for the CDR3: TGCGCCAGCAGCTGGGGACAGGGGGATACGCAGTATTTT. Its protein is CASSWGQGDTQYF.

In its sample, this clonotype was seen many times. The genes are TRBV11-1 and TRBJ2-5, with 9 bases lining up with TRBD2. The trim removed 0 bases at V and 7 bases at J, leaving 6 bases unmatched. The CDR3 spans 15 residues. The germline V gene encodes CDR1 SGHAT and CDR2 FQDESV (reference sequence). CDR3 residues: CASSLAGLAGRTQYF. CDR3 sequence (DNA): TGTGCCAGCAGCTTAGCGGGACTAGCCGGGCGGACCCAGTACTTC.

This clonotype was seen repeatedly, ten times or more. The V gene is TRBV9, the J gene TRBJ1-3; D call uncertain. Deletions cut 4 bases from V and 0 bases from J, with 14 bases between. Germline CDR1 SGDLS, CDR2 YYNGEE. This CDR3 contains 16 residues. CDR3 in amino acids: CASSPQSAGSGNTIYF. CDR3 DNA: TGTGCCAGCAGCCCACAGTCCGCAGGCTCTGGAAACACCATATATTTT.